This T cell receptor beta chain was documented in a study of cytomegalovirus exposure and HLA in healthy donors (dated by TCRdb to about 2017). Concerning the study at large: An earlier analysis of roughly 570 of the donors reported about 260 Gb of sequence data and 117 million unique TCR beta sequences obtained from around 170 million T cells. An early release that covered some 630 HLA-typed donors contained approximately 300 gigabases of sequencing data and tens of millions of unique TCR sequences. Of the roughly 400 genotyped donors, 81% fell in the genetic ancestry cluster associated with self-reported Caucasian donors. The study aimed to test whether signatures of past pathogen exposure could be identified by cataloging public T cell receptors. The study profiled the T cell repertoires of approximately 700 subjects by immunosequencing and related them to cytomegalovirus serostatus. Along with the approximately 670-subject first cohort, a separate validation cohort of roughly 110 different subjects was used. To predict cytomegalovirus infection status, the study brought together high-throughput TCR immunosequencing, statistical association of individual TCRs with disease status, and machine learning. A later analysis re-analyzed previously published TCR beta repertoires from approximately 670 donors and added high-resolution HLA genotyping to study TCR occurrence patterns. The later analysis used no new phenotypic data to find candidate immune exposures, relying instead on TCR beta sequences and their occurrence across donors. An earlier analysis of 587 of the donors used high-throughput TCR beta sequencing to judge whether each TCR beta V gene segment behaved as functional or pseudogenic. Donor age, sex, ethnicity and CMV serostatus were collected together with the repertoire data. A later genetic analysis used genome-wide SNP genotypes for 398 of the 666 donors, treating that subset as a discovery cohort. Every repertoire in the discovery cohort had been generated on one and the same sequencing platform. HLA typing covered class I and class II loci at four-digit resolution. The number of typed donors differed by locus: roughly 629-630 for A, B, C, DRB1 and DQB1; about 520 for DQA1; 606 for DPA1; and roughly 470 for DPB1. Because of strong linkage in the cohort, a handful of DR-DQ haplotypes were treated as single units for association and clustering. Among 398 genotyped donors of the cohort, an average of about 240,000 unique TCR beta nucleotide sequences were sequenced per donor, 15% to 20% of them non-productive.

Here is what the overall study found, with its caveats: V-gene and J-gene trimming of TCR beta chains was associated with a missense DCLRE1C variant in a later genetic analysis, and the association was replicated in an independent cohort. A later analysis associated 16,951 TCR beta sequences with specific HLA alleles at a false discovery rate of 0.05. In a later analysis, HLA-associated TCR beta chains were found to be more clonally expanded and to have lower generation probabilities than equally common non-associated chains. When HLA alleles, especially DR and DQ, strongly co-occurred, attributing TCR associations to individual alleles was difficult. The study gave a list of under 200 TCR beta chains associated with cytomegalovirus. The authors suggested that the approach could potentially be extended to other disease states and immunological phenotypes. In this cohort, only TCR beta chains were sequenced, and detectable features were limited by the absence of alpha or paired-chain data. In a later analysis, the rate of TCR association differed among HLA loci, with DRB1 alleles having the most associated TCRs and HLA-C alleles having the fewest. Across donors, most TCR sequences were observed very rarely, whereas some public TCRs were present in many individuals. The sequencing pipeline was judged likely to have produced a cluster of highly shared sequence variants as a technical artifact. Presence/absence analyses assumed roughly uniform sequencing depth across donors, an assumption that may not hold. Broadly in line with IMGT annotations, most TCR beta V segments showed up in productive rearrangements about 87% or about 30% of the time in an earlier analysis of about 500 of the donors. CMV serostatus was the only immune exposure information available for the cohort. Because HLA typing was unavailable for some donors at each locus, only the typed subset was used in association tests. Because counts were too low, roughly 18 rarely observed V segments, including chromosome 9 orphons, were left out of the earlier analysis of approximately 580 of the donors. In both the original and validation cohorts, the classifier was reported to diagnose cytomegalovirus status with high specificity and sensitivity. Linkage disequilibrium might explain the correlated functional status among segregating V segments, but an unknown experimental factor could not be ruled out. According to a later genetic analysis, donors in an Asian-associated ancestry cluster had fewer N-insertions in productive TCRs than the roughly 700-donor mean. A further reported finding was that TCR beta sequences accurately predicted the HLA-A and HLA-B alleles for most subjects in the first cohort. In a later analysis, most CMV-associated TCR beta chains were found to appear HLA-restricted, with HLA associations seemingly driven largely by CMV exposure. Three of the identified cytomegalovirus-associated TCR beta chains were confirmed in vitro to be specific for cytomegalovirus antigens. A later analysis reported that several top co-occurrence clusters appeared linked to parvovirus B19, influenza, CMV and Epstein-Barr virus.

The cohort comprised under 700 healthy bone marrow donors. At the time of sampling, all cohort members were nominally healthy, though unrecorded immune exposures were likely present. The donor tested CMV seropositive and was one of the 289 seropositive cohort members. Each donor provided a peripheral blood sample, and peripheral blood mononuclear cells were used for TCR beta sequencing. The Qiagen DNeasy Blood Extraction Kit was used to extract genomic DNA from the blood cell samples. Library generation was performed with the immunoSEQ multiplex PCR assay. The multiplex PCR relied on a mix of 60 forward primers for TCR Vbeta segments and 13 reverse primers for TCR Jbeta segments. The CDR3 region of rearranged TCR beta genes was amplified from genomic DNA with a multiplex PCR assay. Amplified TCR beta libraries were sequenced as 87-base-pair reads on the Illumina HiSeq System. Per the source publication's procedure: A later analysis tallied tens of millions of unique TCR beta chains across the approximately 670 repertoires, and about 10 million of those chains were shared by two or more donors. To remove PCR and sequencing errors, raw reads were error-corrected and collapsed into unique sequences using a nearest-neighbor algorithm that merged closely related sequences. Alignment of CDR3 sequences to IMGT reference sequences was used to assign V, D and J gene segments. For a sequence to be retained, a match of at least six nucleotides to both a V gene segment and a J gene segment was required. Rearrangements were called productive when the CDR3 lacked stop codons and stayed in frame with V and J; all others were non-productive. CDR3 was defined according to IMGT convention as the region running from the second conserved V-encoded cysteine to the conserved J-encoded phenylalanine. Sequences without an unambiguous match to a single V gene segment were excluded from the earlier analysis of about 640 of the donors. In an earlier analysis of a few hundred of the donors, V segments were called functional above 56.7% productive rearrangements and were called segregating when the between-donor standard deviation exceeded 5%. A statistical classification framework was built for diagnosing cytomegalovirus status from the catalog of TCR beta chain sequences. In a later analysis, TCR nucleotide sequences were compared against IMGT/GENE-DB human TR gene sequences so that V and J genes could be assigned. Using the TCRdist pipeline, a later analysis assigned CDR3 sequences along with most-parsimonious VDJ recombination scenarios. In a later analysis, each TCR beta chain was defined by its CDR3 amino acid sequence together with its V-gene family, and reads without a unique V-gene family were excluded. In a later analysis, around 600 highly shared, low-generation-probability nucleotide sequences were removed to address suspected cross-contamination and a sequencing artifact. A later analysis calculated a clonal expansion index for each public chain from normalized within-repertoire ranks of inferred template counts. In a later analysis, generation probabilities were computed with a VDJ recombination model fitted to out-of-frame rearrangements, and the resulting probabilities were checked against IGoR. In a later analysis, TCR-TCR, TCR-HLA and TCR-CMV co-occurrence was scored with hypergeometric tests, and a repertoire-size bias correction was applied to TCR pairs. False discovery rates were estimated in a later analysis by permuting HLA or CMV assignments 20 times. In a later analysis, co-occurring TCRs were grouped using DBSCAN, with TCRdist sequence similarity added in when clustering inside HLA-allele-positive subsets. Repertoires with fewer than 30,000 or more than 120,000 public chains were left out of co-occurrence clustering, as were five repertoires with anomalous nucleotide sharing. This immuneACCESS table, as held by TCRdb, lists in-frame sequences with V and J called but not all clones. Of the missing ones, under half trace to an unresolved V gene in checked studies; the others have no known cause. The DNA was the basis for D and trimming; V, J and clone size are from that table. A total of about 100,000 clones appear in this sample, 55% to 65% of them only once. The ten largest clones take up 3.8% of the sample.

As for this clone: It lacks a known antigen. Base qualities are missing; no much larger clone stands one base away.

The source of this sequence is a man aged 30-40 years in good health and CMV-seropositive. Source material: PBMCs.

The nucleotides are TGTGCCAGCAGCCAACCAGGGGATTCCTACGAGCAGTACTTC. This translates into CASSQPGDSYEQYF. The chain links TRBV7-8 with TRBJ2-7, with TRBD1 as a weak D call on 6 bases. The CDR3 runs 14 amino acids, cysteine and phenylalanine included. The DNA shown is the 42-base CDR3, in frame from base 1. At the junction V is shortened by 5 bases and J by 1 base, with 12 bases in between. Sequences SGHVS (CDR1) and FQNEAQ (CDR2) are obtained from the germline V gene.